The rows below give T cell receptor beta chains drawn from one sample of a study of T cell repertoires in cytomegalovirus infection. These receptors have no known antigen. Each CDR3 protein gets one entry after TCRdb re-called the reads with MiXCR. The sample has roughly 500,000 distinct CDR3 sequences; around a third are singletons. This specimen was cultured PBMCs, taken from culture after CMV antigen stimulation. The receptor source for this set is a human donor in good health (CMV status not recorded). Some clones in this sample may be carry-over from other donors' samples. CDR3s include the opening cysteine and the closing phenylalanine or tryptophan. The order of the fields is V gene, J gene, clone size, D gene, CDR3 DNA, CDR3 protein. A D gene is named only where the DNA matches it firmly. A row's size may be missing; if present it is once, few, many or a size class.

v_gene: TRBV24-1
j_gene: TRBJ1-5
abundance: -
d_gene: TRBD1
CDR3nt: TGTGCCACCCGGACAGGGGAAAATCAGCCCCAGCATTTT
CDR3aa: CATRTGENQPQHF

v_gene: TRBV6-1
j_gene: TRBJ2-1
abundance: -
d_gene: TRBD2
CDR3nt: TGTGCCAGCAGCCGGGCGGGACTAGCGACCAATGAGCAGTTCTTC
CDR3aa: CASSRAGLATNEQFF

v_gene: TRBV20-1
j_gene: TRBJ1-2
abundance: -
d_gene: TRBD1
CDR3nt: TGCAGTGCTTACCACGGGACAGGGGACTATGGCTACACCTTC
CDR3aa: CSAYHGTGDYGYTF

v_gene: TRBV7-9
j_gene: TRBJ2-3
abundance: few
d_gene: -
CDR3nt: TGTGCCAGCAGCTCAAGATCGACATTTGGAGGGACAGATACGCAGTATTTT
CDR3aa: CASSSRSTFGGTDTQYF

v_gene: TRBV7-2
j_gene: TRBJ2-3
abundance: many
d_gene: TRBD1
CDR3nt: TGTGCCAGCAGCCTACAGGGGGCTGATACGCAGTATTTT
CDR3aa: CASSLQGADTQYF

v_gene: TRBV20-1
j_gene: TRBJ2-3
abundance: few
d_gene: -
CDR3nt: TGCAGTGAGAATGGGGCAGATACGCAGTATTTT
CDR3aa: CSENGADTQYF

v_gene: TRBV6-2/TRBV6-3
j_gene: TRBJ2-1
abundance: few
d_gene: -
CDR3nt: TGTGCCAGCAGTTCCCGGACTACCCCCTGGGGCAATGAGCAGTTCTTC
CDR3aa: CASSSRTTPWGNEQFF

v_gene: TRBV7-2
j_gene: TRBJ2-7
abundance: -
d_gene: -
CDR3nt: TGTGCCAGCAGCTTATCCAGTCCCCCCTACGAGCAGTACTTC
CDR3aa: CASSLSSPPYEQYF

v_gene: TRBV6-1
j_gene: TRBJ2-1
abundance: -
d_gene: TRBD2
CDR3nt: TGTGCCAGCAGTCCACTAGCGGCTGATTACAATGAGCAGTTCTTC
CDR3aa: CASSPLAADYNEQFF

v_gene: TRBV7-2
j_gene: TRBJ1-5
abundance: many
d_gene: TRBD1
CDR3nt: TGTGCCAGCAGCCCCCCCGGGACAGCGAATCAGCCCCAGCATTTT
CDR3aa: CASSPPGTANQPQHF

v_gene: TRBV28
j_gene: TRBJ2-1
abundance: few
d_gene: TRBD2
CDR3nt: TGTGCCAGCAGTCCAGGACTAGTTGGGGTCGATGAGCAGTTCTTC
CDR3aa: CASSPGLVGVDEQFF

v_gene: TRBV7-3
j_gene: TRBJ2-2
abundance: -
d_gene: TRBD1
CDR3nt: TGTGCCAGCAGCTACCCAGGACAGGCCGGGGAGCTGTTTTTT
CDR3aa: CASSYPGQAGELFF

v_gene: TRBV7-3
j_gene: TRBJ2-2
abundance: few
d_gene: TRBD2
CDR3nt: TGTGCCAGCAGCTTACGTGGGAGGGCCACCGGGGAGCTGTTTTTT
CDR3aa: CASSLRGRATGELFF

v_gene: TRBV4-1
j_gene: TRBJ2-6
abundance: -
d_gene: -
CDR3nt: TGCGCCAGCAGCCAAGAATGGGGTTGGCAGGCTATCCGCTCTGGGGCCAACGTCCTGACTTTC
CDR3aa: CASSQEWGWQAIRSGANVLTF

v_gene: TRBV12-3/TRBV12-4
j_gene: TRBJ2-5
abundance: -
d_gene: TRBD2
CDR3nt: TGTGCCAGCAGTTTACAGCTGGACTGGGGGGGTATTCAGACCCAGTACTTC
CDR3aa: CASSLQLDWGGIQTQYF

v_gene: TRBV7-2
j_gene: TRBJ2-4
abundance: -
d_gene: -
CDR3nt: TGTGCCAGCAGCTCCAGACCCCGGGTGAACATTCAGTACTTC
CDR3aa: CASSSRPRVNIQYF

v_gene: TRBV4-1
j_gene: TRBJ2-3
abundance: many
d_gene: -
CDR3nt: TGCGCCAGCAGCCAAGCCAATCTTGTAAGCACAGATACGCAGTATTTT
CDR3aa: CASSQANLVSTDTQYF

v_gene: TRBV7-9
j_gene: TRBJ1-4
abundance: -
d_gene: -
CDR3nt: TGTGCCAGCAGCTTAATCGGCAGGACTACAACTAATGAAAAACTGTTTTTT
CDR3aa: CASSLIGRTTTNEKLFF

v_gene: TRBV12-3/TRBV12-4
j_gene: TRBJ1-1
abundance: -
d_gene: TRBD1
CDR3nt: TGTGCCAGCAGTGGGACAGTGGCGGGAACTGAAGCTTTCTTT
CDR3aa: CASSGTVAGTEAFF

v_gene: TRBV19
j_gene: TRBJ2-1
abundance: few
d_gene: -
CDR3nt: TGTGCCAGTACCGCCATAGGGGGTCCTAGCAATGAGCAGTTCTTC
CDR3aa: CASTAIGGPSNEQFF

v_gene: TRBV10-3
j_gene: TRBJ2-2
abundance: -
d_gene: TRBD2
CDR3nt: TGTGCCATCAGAGGACTAGCGGGCGAATTGAACACCGGGGAGCTGTTTTTT
CDR3aa: CAIRGLAGELNTGELFF

v_gene: TRBV7-4
j_gene: TRBJ2-7
abundance: -
d_gene: -
CDR3nt: TGTGCCAGCAGCTCTCTGCGGAGGGCCCTCAACGAGCAGTACTTC
CDR3aa: CASSSLRRALNEQYF

v_gene: TRBV29-1
j_gene: TRBJ2-1
abundance: -
d_gene: TRBD2
CDR3nt: TGCAGCGTTGAAGATCAGGGACAAGCGGGAGACGCCTACAATGAGCAGTTCTTC
CDR3aa: CSVEDQGQAGDAYNEQFF

v_gene: TRBV7-2
j_gene: TRBJ1-5
abundance: few
d_gene: -
CDR3nt: TGTGCCAGCAGCCCCCCGGGGATTAGCAATCAGCCCCAGCATTTT
CDR3aa: CASSPPGISNQPQHF

v_gene: TRBV7-2
j_gene: TRBJ1-1
abundance: few
d_gene: TRBD1
CDR3nt: TGTGCCAGCAGCTTAGGGGACAGGGAAGTCGGAGCTTTCTTT
CDR3aa: CASSLGDREVGAFF

v_gene: TRBV20-1
j_gene: TRBJ2-2
abundance: -
d_gene: TRBD2
CDR3nt: TGCAGTGCTAGGGGGCTAGCGGGAGTCGGGGAGCTGTTTTTT
CDR3aa: CSARGLAGVGELFF

v_gene: TRBV4-1
j_gene: TRBJ2-3
abundance: -
d_gene: -
CDR3nt: TGCGCCAGCAGCCCAGTCTGGAGCACAGATACGCAGTATTTT
CDR3aa: CASSPVWSTDTQYF

v_gene: TRBV12-3/TRBV12-4
j_gene: TRBJ2-3
abundance: -
d_gene: TRBD2
CDR3nt: TGTGCCAGCAGGTCTAGCGGGGATACGCAGTATTTT
CDR3aa: CASRSSGDTQYF

v_gene: TRBV20-1
j_gene: TRBJ1-5
abundance: -
d_gene: TRBD1
CDR3nt: TGCAGTGCTAGAGACCTGACAGGGGGCGGCCAGCCCCAGCATTTT
CDR3aa: CSARDLTGGGQPQHF